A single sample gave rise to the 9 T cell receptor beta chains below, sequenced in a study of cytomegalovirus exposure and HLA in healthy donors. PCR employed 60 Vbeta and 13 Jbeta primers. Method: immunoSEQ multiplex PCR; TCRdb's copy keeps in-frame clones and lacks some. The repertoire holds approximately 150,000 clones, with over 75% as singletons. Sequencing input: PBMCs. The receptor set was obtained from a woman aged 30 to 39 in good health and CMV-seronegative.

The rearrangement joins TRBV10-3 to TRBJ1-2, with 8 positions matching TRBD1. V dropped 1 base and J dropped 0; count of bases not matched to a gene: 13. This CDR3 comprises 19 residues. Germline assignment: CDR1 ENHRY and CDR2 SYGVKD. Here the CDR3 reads CAISEYRDRRDQANYGYTF. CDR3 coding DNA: TGTGCCATCAGTGAGTACCGGGACAGGAGAGACCAAGCTAACTATGGCTACACCTTC.

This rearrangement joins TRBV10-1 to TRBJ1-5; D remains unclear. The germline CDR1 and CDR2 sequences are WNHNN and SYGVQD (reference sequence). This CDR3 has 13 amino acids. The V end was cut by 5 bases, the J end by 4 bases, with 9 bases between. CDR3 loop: CASSMGRNQPQHF. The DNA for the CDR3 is TGCGCCAGCAGTATGGGCCGAAATCAGCCCCAGCATTTT.

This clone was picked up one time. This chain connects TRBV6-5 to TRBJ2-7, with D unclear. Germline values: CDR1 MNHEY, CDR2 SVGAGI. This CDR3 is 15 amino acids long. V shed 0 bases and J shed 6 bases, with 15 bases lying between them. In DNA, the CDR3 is TGTGCCAGCAGTTACTCTGAGGCCTTATCCGGCGAGCAGTACTTC. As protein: CASSYSEALSGEQYF.

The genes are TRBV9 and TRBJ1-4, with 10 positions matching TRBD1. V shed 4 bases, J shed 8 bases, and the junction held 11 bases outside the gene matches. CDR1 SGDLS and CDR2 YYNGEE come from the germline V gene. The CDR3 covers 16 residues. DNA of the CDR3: TGTGCCAGCAGCTCGACAGGGGGCCGGTTTGGAGAAAAACTGTTTTTT. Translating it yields CASSSTGGRFGEKLFF.

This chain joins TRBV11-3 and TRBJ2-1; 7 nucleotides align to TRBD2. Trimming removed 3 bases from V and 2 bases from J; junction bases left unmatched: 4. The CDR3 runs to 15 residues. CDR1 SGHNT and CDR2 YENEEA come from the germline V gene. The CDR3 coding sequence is TGTGCCAGCAGCTTTAACGGGGGGACCTACAATGAGCAGTTCTTC. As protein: CASSFNGGTYNEQFF.

CDR3 coding DNA: TGTGCCAGCAGTCCCTGGACTTCCTATAATTCACCCCTCCACTTT. Translation: CASSPWTSYNSPLHF. This sequence joins TRBV27 and TRBJ1-6; D is ambiguous. The germline V and J ends were trimmed by 5 bases and 1 base, with 9 bases remaining between them. This CDR3 is built from 15 residues. Germline lookup yields CDR1 MNHEY and CDR2 SMNVEV (reference sequence).

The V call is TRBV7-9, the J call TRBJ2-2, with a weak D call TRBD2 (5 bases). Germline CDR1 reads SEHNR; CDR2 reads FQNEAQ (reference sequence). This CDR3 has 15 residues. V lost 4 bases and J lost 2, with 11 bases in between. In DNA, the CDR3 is TGTGCCAGCAGCTCTTTCGGGGTAAACACCGGGGAGCTGTTTTTT. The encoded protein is CASSSFGVNTGELFF.

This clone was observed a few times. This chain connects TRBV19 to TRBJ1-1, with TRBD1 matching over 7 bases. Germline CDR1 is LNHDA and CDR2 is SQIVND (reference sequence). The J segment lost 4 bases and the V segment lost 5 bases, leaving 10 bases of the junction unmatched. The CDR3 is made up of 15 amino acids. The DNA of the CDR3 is TGTGCCAGTAGTCCCCGACAGGGAGTAGGCACTGAAGCTTTCTTT. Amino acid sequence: CASSPRQGVGTEAFF.

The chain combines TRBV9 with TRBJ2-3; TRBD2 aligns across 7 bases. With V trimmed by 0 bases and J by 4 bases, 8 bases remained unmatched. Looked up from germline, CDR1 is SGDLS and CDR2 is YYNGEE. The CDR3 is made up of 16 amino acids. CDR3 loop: CASSVDGGGGADTQYF. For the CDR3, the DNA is TGTGCCAGCAGCGTAGACGGCGGGGGTGGCGCAGATACGCAGTATTTT.